This T cell receptor (beta chain) derives from a study of shared T cell receptors in the human thymus. The CDR3 totals 15 residues. The V segment lost 6 bases and the J segment 0 bases; nucleotides outside the gene matches: 7. Germline V gene sequence: CDR1 WSHSY, CDR2 SAAADI. The assay was immunoSEQ multiplex PCR, and TCRdb's table has in-frame clones only and misses some. The sample has hundreds of thousands of clones; around 87% are singletons. These data were likewise used in another study, on human thymus T cells.

The source material was thymocytes. V and J are TRBV10-2 and TRBJ2-7; 8 positions match TRBD1. The sequence came from a boy under two years old with a congenital heart defect. CDR3 nucleotides: TGCGCCAGCAGAAACAGGGGGATAAGCTCCTACGAGCAGTACTTC. Translated, it gives CASRNRGISSYEQYF.